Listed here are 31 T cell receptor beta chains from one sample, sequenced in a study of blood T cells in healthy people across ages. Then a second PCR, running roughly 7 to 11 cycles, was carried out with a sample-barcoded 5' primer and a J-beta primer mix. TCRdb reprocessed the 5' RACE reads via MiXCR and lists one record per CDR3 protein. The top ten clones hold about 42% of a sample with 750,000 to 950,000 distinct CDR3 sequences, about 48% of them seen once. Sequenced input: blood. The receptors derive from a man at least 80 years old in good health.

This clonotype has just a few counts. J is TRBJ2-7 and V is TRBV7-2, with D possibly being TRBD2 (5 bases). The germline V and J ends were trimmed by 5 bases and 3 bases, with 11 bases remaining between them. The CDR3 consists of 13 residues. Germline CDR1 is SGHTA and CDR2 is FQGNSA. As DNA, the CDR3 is TGTGCCAGCAGCCGGCCACGGGGCTACGAGCAGTACTTC. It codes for CASSRPRGYEQYF.

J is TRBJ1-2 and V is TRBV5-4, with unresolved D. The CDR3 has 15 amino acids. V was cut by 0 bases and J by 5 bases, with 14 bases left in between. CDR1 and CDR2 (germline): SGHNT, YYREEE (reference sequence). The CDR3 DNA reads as TGTGCCAGCAGCTTGGAGGGAAAGGAAGTGTATGGCTACACCTTC. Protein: CASSLEGKEVYGYTF.

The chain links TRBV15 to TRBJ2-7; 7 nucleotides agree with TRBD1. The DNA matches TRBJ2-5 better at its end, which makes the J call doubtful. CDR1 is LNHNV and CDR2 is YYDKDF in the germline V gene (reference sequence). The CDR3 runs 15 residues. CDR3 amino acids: CATSRAQGVGETQYF. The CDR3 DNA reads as TGTGCCACCAGCAGAGCTCAGGGGGTGGGAGAGACCCAGTACTTC.

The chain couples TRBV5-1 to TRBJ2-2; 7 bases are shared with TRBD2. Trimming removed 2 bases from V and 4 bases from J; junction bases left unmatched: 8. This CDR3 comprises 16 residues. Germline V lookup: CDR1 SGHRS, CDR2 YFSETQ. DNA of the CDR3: TGCGCCAGCAGCTTTTCGGGACCGGGGGGCACCGGGGAGCTGTTTTTT. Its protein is CASSFSGPGGTGELFF.

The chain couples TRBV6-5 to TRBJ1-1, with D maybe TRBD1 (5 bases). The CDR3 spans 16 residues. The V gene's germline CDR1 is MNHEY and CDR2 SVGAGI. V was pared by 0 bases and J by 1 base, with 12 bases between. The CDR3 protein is CASSYSVRQKNTEAFF. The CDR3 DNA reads TGTGCCAGCAGTTACTCGGTCCGACAGAAGAACACTGAAGCTTTCTTT.

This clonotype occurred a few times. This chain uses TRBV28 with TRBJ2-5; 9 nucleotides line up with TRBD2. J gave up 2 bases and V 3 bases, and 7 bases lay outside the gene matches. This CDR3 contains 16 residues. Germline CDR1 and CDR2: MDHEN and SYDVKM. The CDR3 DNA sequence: TGTGCCAGCAGTTTGGAGCGGGAGGCCGTTCAAGAGACCCAGTACTTC. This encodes CASSLEREAVQETQYF.

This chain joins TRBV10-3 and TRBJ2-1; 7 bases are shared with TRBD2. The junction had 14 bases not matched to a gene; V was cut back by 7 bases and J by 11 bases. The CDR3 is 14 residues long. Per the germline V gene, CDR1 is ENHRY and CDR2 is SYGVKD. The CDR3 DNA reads TGTGCCATCAAGGCCGGGAGGCAGGACATTCAGCAGTTCTTC. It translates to CAIKAGRQDIQQFF.

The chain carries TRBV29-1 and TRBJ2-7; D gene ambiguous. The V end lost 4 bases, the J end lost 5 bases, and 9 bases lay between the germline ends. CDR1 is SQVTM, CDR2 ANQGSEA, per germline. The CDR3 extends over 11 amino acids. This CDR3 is CSVVLPHEQYF. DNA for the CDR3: TGCAGCGTTGTCCTACCCCACGAGCAGTACTTC.

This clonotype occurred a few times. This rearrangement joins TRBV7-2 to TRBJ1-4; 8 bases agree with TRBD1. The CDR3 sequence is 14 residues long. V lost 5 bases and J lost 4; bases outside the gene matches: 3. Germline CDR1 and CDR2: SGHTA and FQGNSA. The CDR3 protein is CASSKQGGNEKLFF. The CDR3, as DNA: TGTGCCAGCAGCAAACAGGGGGGTAATGAAAAACTGTTTTTT.

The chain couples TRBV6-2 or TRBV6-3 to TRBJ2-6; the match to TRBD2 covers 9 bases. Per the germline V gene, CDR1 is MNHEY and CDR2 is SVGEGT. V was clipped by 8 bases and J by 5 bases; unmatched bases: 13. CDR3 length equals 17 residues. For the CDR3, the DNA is TGTGCCAGCCTTAGGGCTAGCGGGGATCTGTGGGCCAACGTCCTGACTTTC. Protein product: CASLRASGDLWANVLTF.

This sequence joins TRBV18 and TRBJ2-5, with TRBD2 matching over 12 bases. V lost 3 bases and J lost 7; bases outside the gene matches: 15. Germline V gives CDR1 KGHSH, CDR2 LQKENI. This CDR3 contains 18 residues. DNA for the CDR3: TGTGCCAGCTCACCTTCTTTTGAGACTAGCGGGAGCGGCGGGACCCAGTACTTC. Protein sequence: CASSPSFETSGSGGTQYF.

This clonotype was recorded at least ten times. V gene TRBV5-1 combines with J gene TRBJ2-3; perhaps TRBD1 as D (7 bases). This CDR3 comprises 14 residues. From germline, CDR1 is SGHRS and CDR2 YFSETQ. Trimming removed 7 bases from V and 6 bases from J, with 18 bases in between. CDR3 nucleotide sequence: TGCGCCAGCCGTCCGGGCGGAGGGGGCGATACGCAGTATTTT. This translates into CASRPGGGGDTQYF.

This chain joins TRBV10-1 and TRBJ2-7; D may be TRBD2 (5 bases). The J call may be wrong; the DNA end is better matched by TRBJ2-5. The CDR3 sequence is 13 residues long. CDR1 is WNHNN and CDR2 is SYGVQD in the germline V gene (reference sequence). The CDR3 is CASSDGGSETQYF. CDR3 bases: TGCGCCAGCAGTGATGGAGGTTCGGAGACCCAGTACTTC.

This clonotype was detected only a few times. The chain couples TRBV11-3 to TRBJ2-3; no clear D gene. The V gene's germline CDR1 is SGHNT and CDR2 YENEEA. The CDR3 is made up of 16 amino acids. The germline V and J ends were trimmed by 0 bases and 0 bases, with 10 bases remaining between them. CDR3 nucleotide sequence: TGTGCCAGCAGCTTAGATATTCGCTCTAGCACAGATACGCAGTATTTT. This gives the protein CASSLDIRSSTDTQYF.

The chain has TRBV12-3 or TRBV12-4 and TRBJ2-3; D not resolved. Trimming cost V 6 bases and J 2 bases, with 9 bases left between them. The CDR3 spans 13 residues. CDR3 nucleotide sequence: TGTGCCAGCAGGGTCCTTGACACAGATACGCAGTATTTT. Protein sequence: CASRVLDTDTQYF.

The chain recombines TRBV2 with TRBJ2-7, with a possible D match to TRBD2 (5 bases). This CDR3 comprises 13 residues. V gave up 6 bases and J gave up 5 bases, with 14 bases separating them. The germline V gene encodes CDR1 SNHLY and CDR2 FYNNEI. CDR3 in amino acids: CASRRSFGNEQYF. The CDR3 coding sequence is TGTGCCAGCAGGAGGTCATTCGGGAACGAGCAGTACTTC.

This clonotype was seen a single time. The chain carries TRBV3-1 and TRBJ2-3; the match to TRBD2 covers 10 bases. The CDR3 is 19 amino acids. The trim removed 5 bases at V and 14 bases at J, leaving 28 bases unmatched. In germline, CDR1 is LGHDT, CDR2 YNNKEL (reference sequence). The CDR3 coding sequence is TGTGCCAGCAGCAAGCCAACAAACCGGGCTAGCGGGAGTGGAAGATACGCGTATTTT. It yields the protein CASSKPTNRASGSGRYAYF.

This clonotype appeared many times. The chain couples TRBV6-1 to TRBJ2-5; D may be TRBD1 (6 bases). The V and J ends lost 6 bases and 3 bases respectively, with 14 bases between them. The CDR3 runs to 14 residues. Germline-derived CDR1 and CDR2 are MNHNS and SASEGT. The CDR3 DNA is TGTGCCAGCAGCCAGGGGCCGTATAAAGAGACCCAGTACTTC. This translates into CASSQGPYKETQYF.

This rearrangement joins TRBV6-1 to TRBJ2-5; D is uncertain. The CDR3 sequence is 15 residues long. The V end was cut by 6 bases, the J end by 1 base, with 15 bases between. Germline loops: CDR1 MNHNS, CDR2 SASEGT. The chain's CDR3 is CASSQLSVGQETQYF. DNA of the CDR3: TGTGCCAGCAGCCAGTTGAGTGTTGGCCAAGAGACCCAGTACTTC.

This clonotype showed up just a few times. The CDR3 sequence: CASRPTGLGTQYF. The CDR3 DNA reads TGTGCCAGCAGACCCACAGGATTAGGTACGCAGTATTTT. The chain has TRBV28 and TRBJ2-3; possible D gene TRBD1, 5 bases. Trimming pared 6 bases from V and 8 bases from J, leaving 15 bases between. Germline CDR1 is MDHEN and CDR2 is SYDVKM. The CDR3 is made up of 13 amino acids.

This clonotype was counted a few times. The CDR3 is CSVVAASPYNEQFF. Written as DNA, the CDR3 is TGCAGCGTTGTAGCCGCTTCCCCCTACAATGAGCAGTTCTTC. The chain employs TRBV29-1 and TRBJ2-1; D is uncertain. CDR3 length: 14 amino acids. The V gene lost 4 bases and the J gene lost 2 bases, with 12 bases spanning the gap. Per the germline V gene, CDR1 is SQVTM and CDR2 is ANQGSEA.

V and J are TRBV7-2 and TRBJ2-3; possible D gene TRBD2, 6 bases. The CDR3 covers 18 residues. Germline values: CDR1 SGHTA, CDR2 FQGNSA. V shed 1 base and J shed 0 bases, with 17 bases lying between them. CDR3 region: CASSLDTGDFASTDTQYF. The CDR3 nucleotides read TGTGCCAGCAGCTTAGATACGGGAGACTTTGCTAGCACAGATACGCAGTATTTT.

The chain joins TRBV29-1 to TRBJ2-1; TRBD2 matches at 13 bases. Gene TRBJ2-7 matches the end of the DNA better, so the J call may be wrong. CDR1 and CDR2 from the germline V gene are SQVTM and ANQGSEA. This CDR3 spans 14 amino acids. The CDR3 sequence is CSVRLAGGYNEQYF. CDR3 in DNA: TGCAGCGTTAGACTAGCGGGAGGTTATAATGAGCAGTACTTC.

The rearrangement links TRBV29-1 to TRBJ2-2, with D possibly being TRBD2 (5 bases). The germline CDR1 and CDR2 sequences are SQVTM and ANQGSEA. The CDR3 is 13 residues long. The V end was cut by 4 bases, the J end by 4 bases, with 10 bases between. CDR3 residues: CSVARGTTGELFF. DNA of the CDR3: TGCAGCGTTGCCCGGGGAACCACCGGGGAGCTGTTTTTT.

The CDR3 spells CASSSWDRSYEQYF. Written as DNA, the CDR3 is TGTGCCAGCAGCAGTTGGGACAGGTCCTACGAGCAGTACTTC. The chain links TRBV7-9 to TRBJ2-7; TRBD1 agrees at 8 bases. V was pared by 5 bases and J by 1 base, with 4 bases of the junction left unmatched. CDR3 length: 14 amino acids. Germline V CDR1 and CDR2: SEHNR, FQNEAQ (reference sequence).

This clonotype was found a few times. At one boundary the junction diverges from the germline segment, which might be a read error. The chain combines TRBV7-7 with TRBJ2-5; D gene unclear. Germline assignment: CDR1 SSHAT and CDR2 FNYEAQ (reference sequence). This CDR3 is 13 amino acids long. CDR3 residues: CASSSNDGETQYF. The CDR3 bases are TGTGCTAGCAGCTCGAACGACGGAGAGACCCAGTACTTC.

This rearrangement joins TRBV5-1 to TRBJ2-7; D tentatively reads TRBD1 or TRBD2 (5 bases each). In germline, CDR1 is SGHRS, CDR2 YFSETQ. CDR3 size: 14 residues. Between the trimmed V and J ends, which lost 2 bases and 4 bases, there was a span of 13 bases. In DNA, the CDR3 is TGCGCCAGCAGCTTCGTGGCAGGGACGTACGAGCAGTACTTC. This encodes CASSFVAGTYEQYF.

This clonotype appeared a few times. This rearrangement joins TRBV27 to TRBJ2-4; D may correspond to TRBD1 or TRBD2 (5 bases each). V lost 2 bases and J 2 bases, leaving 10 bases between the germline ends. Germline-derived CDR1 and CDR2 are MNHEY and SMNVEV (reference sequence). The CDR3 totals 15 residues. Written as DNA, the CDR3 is TGTGCCAGCAGTTTAGCCGAGGGGCCCAAAAACATTCAGTACTTC. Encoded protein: CASSLAEGPKNIQYF.

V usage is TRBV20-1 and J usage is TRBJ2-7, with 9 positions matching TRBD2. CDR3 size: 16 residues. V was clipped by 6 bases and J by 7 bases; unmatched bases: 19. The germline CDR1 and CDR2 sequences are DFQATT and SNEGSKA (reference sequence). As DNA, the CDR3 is TGCAGTGCCTCTACGACCCTAGCGGGGCCCCAAAATGAGCAGTACTTC. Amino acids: CSASTTLAGPQNEQYF.

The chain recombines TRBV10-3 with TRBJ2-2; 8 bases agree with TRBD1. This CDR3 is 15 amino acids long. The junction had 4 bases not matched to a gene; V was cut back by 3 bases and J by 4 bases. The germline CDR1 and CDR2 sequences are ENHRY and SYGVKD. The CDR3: CAISDGQGITGELFF. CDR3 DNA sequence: TGTGCCATCAGTGACGGACAGGGAATCACCGGGGAGCTGTTTTTT.

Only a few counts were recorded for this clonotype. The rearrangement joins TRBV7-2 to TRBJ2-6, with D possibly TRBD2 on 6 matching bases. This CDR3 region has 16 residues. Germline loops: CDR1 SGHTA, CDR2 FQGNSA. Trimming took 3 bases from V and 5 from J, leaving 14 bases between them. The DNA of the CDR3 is TGTGCCAGCAGCTTTTCTTTGGGGAGGTGGGCCAACGTCCTGACTTTC. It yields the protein CASSFSLGRWANVLTF.